The 20 T cell receptor beta chains reported below all come from one sample, sequenced in a study of response to subunit inactivated influenza vaccine. Using its own MiXCR run on the RT-PCR reads, TCRdb lists one record per CDR3 protein. Of 550,000 to 650,000 distinct CDR3 sequences in the sample, approximately 10% are singletons; the top ten hold about a tenth. This specimen consisted of PBMCs from blood, obtained on the day of vaccination. The receptors come from a man in his fifties or sixties who received an inactivated influenza vaccine.

This clonotype was seen only a few times. The chain uses TRBV9 and TRBJ2-2; D is ambiguous. CDR3 size: 14 residues. The V gene's germline CDR1 is SGDLS and CDR2 YYNGEE. With 0 bases removed from V and 4 bases from J, the gap between germline ends came to 7 bases. CDR3 residues: CASSVGVGTGELFF. The CDR3 DNA sequence: TGTGCCAGCAGCGTAGGGGTTGGCACCGGGGAGCTGTTTTTT.

The J gene is TRBJ2-7, the V gene TRBV20-1; a weak D match, TRBD1 (6 bases). This CDR3 is built from 14 residues. CDR1 DFQATT and CDR2 SNEGSKA come from the germline V gene (reference sequence). V lost 5 bases to trimming and J lost 2 bases, with 16 bases between them. This chain's CDR3 is CSAAGQKGTYEQYF. The CDR3 DNA follows: TGCAGTGCTGCCGGACAGAAGGGTACCTACGAGCAGTACTTC.

For this clonotype: A junction boundary mismatches the germline segment, possibly from a read error. The rearrangement links TRBV5-1 to TRBJ2-5, with D possibly being TRBD1 (6 bases). From germline, CDR1 is SGHRS and CDR2 YFSETQ. The CDR3 sequence is 12 residues long. CDR3 loop: CASSETGILNDF. CDR3 DNA sequence: TGCGCCAGCAGTGAAACAGGGATACTGAACGACTTC.

This clonotype has only a few counts. The chain recombines TRBV20-1 with TRBJ2-3, with D possibly TRBD2 on 5 matching bases. V gave up 5 bases and J gave up 4 bases, with 16 bases separating them. The CDR3 contains 14 residues. Looked up from germline, CDR1 is DFQATT and CDR2 is SNEGSKA (reference sequence). The CDR3: CSALAKVGADTQYF. The CDR3 bases are TGCAGTGCTTTAGCGAAAGTGGGAGCAGATACGCAGTATTTT.

This clonotype came up many times. This chain links TRBV6-1 with TRBJ1-1, with TRBD1 matching over 11 bases. Germline values: CDR1 MNHNS, CDR2 SASEGT. The CDR3 contains 17 residues. V lost 4 bases, J lost 1 base, and 8 bases stayed unmatched. The CDR3: CASSVPDRGPANTEAFF. The CDR3 DNA reads as TGTGCCAGCAGTGTGCCGGACAGGGGGCCCGCGAACACTGAAGCTTTCTTT.

This clonotype has a handful of counts. The J gene is TRBJ2-7, the V gene TRBV6-2 or TRBV6-3, with 7 bases fitting TRBD1. This CDR3 is 13 amino acids long. CDR1 MNHEY and CDR2 SVGEGT come from the germline V gene. J gave up 3 bases and V 6 bases, and 5 bases lay outside the gene matches. CDR3 sequence reads: CASRITGVYEQYF. DNA for the CDR3: TGTGCCAGCAGAATAACAGGGGTCTACGAGCAGTACTTC.

The count of this clonotype is one. V is TRBV6-2 or TRBV6-3 and J is TRBJ2-6, with D possibly being TRBD1 (6 bases). Trimming removed 6 bases at V and 6 bases at J, with 12 bases between. The CDR3 loop spans 14 amino acids. The germline V gene has CDR1 MNHEY and CDR2 SVGEGT. For the CDR3, the DNA is TGTGCCAGCAGAACAGGGTCCCCGGCCAACGTCCTGACTTTC. This encodes CASRTGSPANVLTF.

V and J are TRBV28 and TRBJ1-1; unclear D gene. Trimming took off 4 bases at V and 8 bases at J, with 14 bases between the two ends. CDR3 size: 13 residues. Germline lookup yields CDR1 MDHEN and CDR2 SYDVKM. As DNA, the CDR3 is TGTGCCAGCAGTTGGGTGAGCCAGGTCGAAGCTTTCTTT. It codes for CASSWVSQVEAFF.

The V gene is TRBV5-1, the J gene TRBJ1-1, with D maybe TRBD1 (5 bases). V was trimmed by 5 bases and J by 6 bases, leaving 17 bases between them. Germline loops: CDR1 SGHRS, CDR2 YFSETQ. The CDR3 is made up of 14 amino acids. The CDR3 bases are TGCGCCAGCAGAGCTGCAGAGGGGCTCTCTGAAGCTTTCTTT. This translates into CASRAAEGLSEAFF.

With respect to this clonotype: Relative to the germline gene, one junction end is altered; a read error may explain this. V and J are TRBV3-1 and TRBJ2-7; the D is unclear. Germline loops: CDR1 LGHDT, CDR2 YNNKEL (reference sequence). This CDR3 has 15 residues. In nucleotides, the CDR3 is TGTGCCAGCACCCAAGAGGCCCCTTTTACCTACGAGCAGTACTTC. It yields the protein CASTQEAPFTYEQYF.

This clonotype appeared many times. CDR3 residues: CASSLGTGVRSEQFF. The CDR3 nucleotides read TGTGCCAGCTCCCTCGGGACAGGGGTCAGAAGTGAGCAGTTCTTC. The chain links TRBV27 to TRBJ2-1, with TRBD1 matching 10 bases. J was trimmed by 9 bases and V by 8 bases; bases with no gene match: 13. The CDR3 covers 15 residues. Germline lookup yields CDR1 MNHEY and CDR2 SMNVEV (reference sequence).

This clonotype appeared many times. The rearrangement joins TRBV12-3 or TRBV12-4 to TRBJ2-2, with 11 positions matching TRBD2. This CDR3 spans 16 amino acids. With V trimmed by 2 bases and J by 7 bases, 6 bases remained unmatched. This chain's CDR3 is CASSLISGRAGGELFF. The CDR3 coding sequence is TGTGCCAGCAGTTTAATTAGCGGGAGGGCCGGCGGGGAGCTGTTTTTT.

This clonotype was detected only a few times. The rearrangement uses TRBV29-1 and TRBJ2-1; 10 nucleotides align to TRBD1. With V trimmed by 7 bases and J by 6 bases, 3 bases remained unmatched. This CDR3 comprises 12 residues. The germline CDR1 and CDR2 sequences are SQVTM and ANQGSEA. CDR3 region: CSARTGGNEQFF. CDR3 coding DNA: TGCAGCGCTAGGACAGGGGGCAATGAGCAGTTCTTC.

The gene calls are TRBV25-1 and TRBJ1-3; D may be TRBD1 (5 bases). Germline V gives CDR1 MGHDK, CDR2 SYGVNS. The CDR3 contains 13 residues. V lost 6 bases to trimming and J lost 7 bases, with 13 bases between them. CDR3 loop: CASSPGGGNTIYF. CDR3 nucleotides: TGTGCCAGCAGCCCGGGGGGGGGGAACACCATATATTTT.

This clonotype was seen repeatedly, ten times or more. The J gene is TRBJ2-7, the V gene TRBV7-2, with D maybe TRBD2 (5 bases). CDR1 and CDR2 from the germline V gene are SGHTA and FQGNSA. V lost 4 bases, J lost 3 bases, and 7 bases lay in between. CDR3 length equals 12 residues. The CDR3 sequence is CASSSGIYEQYF. The CDR3 nucleotides are TGTGCCAGCAGCTCGGGGATCTACGAGCAGTACTTC.

The chain uses TRBV7-2 and TRBJ2-3; D tentatively reads TRBD1 or TRBD2 (5 bases each). The V gene's germline CDR1 is SGHTA and CDR2 FQGNSA. V was clipped by 4 bases and J by 10 bases, with 18 bases between them. This CDR3 has 14 amino acids. In nucleotides, the CDR3 is TGTGCCAGCAGCTCCGCCCGGGGCGCCGGTTCGCAGTATTTT. Translated: CASSSARGAGSQYF.

In this sample, this clonotype turned up many times. This sequence joins TRBV4-3 and TRBJ2-1, with TRBD2 matching over 13 bases. CDR3 length equals 15 residues. Looked up from germline, CDR1 is LGHNA and CDR2 is YSLEER. V gave up 1 base and J gave up 8 bases; unmatched junction bases: 2. The DNA for the CDR3 is TGCGCCAGCAGCCAAGGACTAGCGGGGGGTGATGAGCAGTTCTTC. Its translation is CASSQGLAGGDEQFF.

The V call is TRBV28, the J call TRBJ1-4; TRBD1 agrees at 9 bases. The V gene end was trimmed by 4 bases and the J gene end by 8 bases; junction bases not matched to a gene: 8. Germline V gene lookup returns CDR1 MDHEN and CDR2 SYDVKM. CDR3 length equals 15 residues. In nucleotides, the CDR3 is TGTGCCAGCAGTTCGCCACAGGGGGCGGGGGAAAAACTGTTTTTT. The encoded protein is CASSSPQGAGEKLFF.

This chain links TRBV7-9 with TRBJ2-7, with 8 bases lining up with TRBD2. The CDR3 is made up of 16 amino acids. The V gene's germline CDR1 is SEHNR and CDR2 FQNEAQ (reference sequence). J lost 2 bases, V lost 1 base, and 7 bases had no gene match. CDR3: CASSLVPAGGTYEQYF. CDR3 DNA: TGTGCCAGCAGCTTAGTTCCCGCGGGAGGCACCTACGAGCAGTACTTC.

This chain uses TRBV3-1 with TRBJ2-3; possibly TRBD2 for D (5 bases). From germline, CDR1 is LGHDT and CDR2 YNNKEL (reference sequence). The CDR3 consists of 14 residues. V was clipped by 4 bases and J by 4 bases, with 12 bases between them. DNA of the CDR3: TGTGCCAGCAGCCCCGGGATAGCCCCAGATACGCAGTATTTT. This translates into CASSPGIAPDTQYF.